These 18 T cell receptor beta chains share one sample of origin, sequenced in a study of blood T cell repertoires in COVID-19. The assay was immunoSEQ multiplex PCR, and TCRdb's table has in-frame clones only and misses some. Of 150,000 or so clones in the sample, around 87% were seen once. The sequenced sample consisted of peripheral blood. These receptors originate from an elderly man with acute or convalescent COVID-19.

Here the CDR3 DNA reads TGCGCCAGCAGCTCGGGACAGAACTACGAGCAGTACTTC. As protein: CASSSGQNYEQYF. V gene TRBV5-1 combines with J gene TRBJ2-7, with 7 bases identical to TRBD1. Trimming took 3 bases from V and 3 from J; bases not matched to a gene: 3. CDR3 length equals 13 residues. Germline assignment: CDR1 SGHRS and CDR2 YFSETQ.

This clone was detected only once. The chain joins TRBV7-7 to TRBJ2-1; 10 positions match TRBD2. Trimming cost V 0 bases and J 8 bases; bases outside gene matches: 10. CDR1 and CDR2 from the germline V gene are SSHAT and FNYEAQ (reference sequence). There are 17 residues in the CDR3. In nucleotides, the CDR3 is TGTGCCAGCAGCTTAGCCGAGTCTAGCGGGAGTCCCCATGAGCAGTTCTTC. This gives the protein CASSLAESSGSPHEQFF.

This chain joins TRBV2 and TRBJ2-7; 10 nucleotides align to TRBD1. V was clipped by 7 bases and J by 5 bases; unmatched bases: 8. CDR3 length: 14 residues. In germline, CDR1 is SNHLY, CDR2 FYNNEI. The CDR3 DNA reads TGTGCCAGCATTCCCGGGACAGGGGTCCACGAGCAGTACTTC. Its protein is CASIPGTGVHEQYF.

This chain links TRBV6-5 with TRBJ1-1, with 7 bases matching TRBD1. Germline-derived CDR1 and CDR2 are MNHEY and SVGAGI. This CDR3 is built from 15 residues. Unmatched junction bases numbered 6, after V lost 5 bases and J lost 0 bases. CDR3: CASSNPTGMNTEAFF. DNA for the CDR3: TGTGCCAGCAGTAACCCGACAGGGATGAACACTGAAGCTTTCTTT.

This clone showed up just once. The chain couples TRBV7-9 to TRBJ2-2; D uncertain. From germline, CDR1 is SEHNR and CDR2 FQNEAQ (reference sequence). Trimming took 6 bases from V and 2 from J, leaving 16 bases between them. This CDR3 is 16 amino acids long. The DNA for the CDR3 is TGTGCCAGCAGTCCATTGGCACCCATAAACACCGGGGAGCTGTTTTTT. This encodes CASSPLAPINTGELFF.

The chain is built from TRBV5-1 and TRBJ2-5, with 7 bases fitting TRBD2. The V and J ends lost 3 bases and 2 bases, in that order; junction bases with no gene match: 7. This CDR3 is 15 amino acids long. Germline V gene lookup returns CDR1 SGHRS and CDR2 YFSETQ. The CDR3 spells CASSWGGLKQETQYF. In nucleotides, the CDR3 is TGCGCCAGCAGCTGGGGGGGACTGAAACAAGAGACCCAGTACTTC.

In regard to this clone: The sample has other DNA sequences that encode this CDR3 too. The chain joins TRBV5-1 to TRBJ1-1; 8 nucleotides line up with TRBD1. Germline V CDR1 and CDR2: SGHRS, YFSETQ. V was clipped by 0 bases and J by 7 bases; unmatched bases: 2. This CDR3 spans 13 amino acids. CDR3 in DNA: TGCGCCAGCAGCTTGGGACAGGGGATTGAAGCTTTCTTT. It encodes CASSLGQGIEAFF.

V and J are TRBV21-1 and TRBJ2-1; the table's D call TRBD2 went unverified against the DNA. TRBV21-1 is annotated as a pseudogene. This CDR3 is 18 amino acids long. The CDR3 spells CASSKAPWGDSSYNEQFF. The CDR3 DNA reads TGTGCCAGCAGCAAAGCCCCATGGGGGGATAGCTCCTACAATGAGCAGTTCTTC.

V and J are TRBV3-1 (or the pseudogene TRBV3-2) and TRBJ1-2, with 9 bases aligning to TRBD1. CDR1 LGHDT and CDR2 YNNKEL come from the germline V gene (reference sequence). This CDR3 has 17 residues. Losses at the gene ends were 3 bases for V and 2 bases for J; bases not matched to a gene: 10. This CDR3 is CASSQDNRGRRNYGYTF. In DNA, the CDR3 is TGTGCCAGCAGCCAGGACAACAGGGGGCGCAGAAACTATGGCTACACCTTC.

J is TRBJ2-5 and V is TRBV19; 9 positions match TRBD2. V dropped 5 bases and J dropped 5; count of bases not matched to a gene: 18. In germline, CDR1 is LNHDA, CDR2 SQIVND (reference sequence). The CDR3 spans 18 residues. The CDR3 region is CASSPGGPSGAPGETQYF. CDR3 DNA sequence: TGTGCCAGTAGTCCGGGGGGCCCTAGCGGGGCCCCAGGGGAGACCCAGTACTTC.

The CDR3 reads CASSYSRDSSNQPQHF. The CDR3 region has the DNA TGTGCCAGCAGTTACAGTCGTGACAGTAGCAATCAGCCCCAGCATTTT. V usage is TRBV6-5 and J usage is TRBJ1-5; a possible D gene is TRBD1 (5 bases). V lost 2 bases, J lost 0 bases, and 11 bases lay in between. The germline gives CDR1 MNHEY, CDR2 SVGAGI. This CDR3 comprises 16 residues.

J is TRBJ2-3 and V is TRBV9; 9 nucleotides agree with TRBD2. There are 16 residues in the CDR3. From germline, CDR1 is SGDLS and CDR2 YYNGEE. V gave up 7 bases and J gave up 6 bases; unmatched junction bases: 15. The CDR3 sequence: CASAMGVAGDVDTQYF. Here the CDR3 DNA reads TGTGCCAGCGCAATGGGGGTAGCGGGAGATGTGGATACGCAGTATTTT.

The rearrangement uses TRBV28 and TRBJ1-3; D gene ambiguous. CDR1 MDHEN and CDR2 SYDVKM come from the germline V gene. Trimming left V 3 bases short and J 4 bases short, with 7 bases between. The CDR3 is made up of 13 amino acids. DNA of the CDR3: TGTGCCAGCAGTTTTAACAGAGGAAACACCATATATTTT. Residues: CASSFNRGNTIYF.

The rearrangement uses TRBV10-2 and TRBJ1-4; no clear D gene. CDR1 is WSHSY, CDR2 SAAADI, per germline. CDR3 length equals 14 residues. The V gene lost 3 bases and the J gene lost 5 bases, with 10 bases spanning the gap. The CDR3 DNA reads TGCGCCAGCAGTGACTCCCGAGGAAATGAAAAACTGTTTTTT. Translating gives CASSDSRGNEKLFF.

This chain links TRBV27 with TRBJ2-5; TRBD1 agrees at 12 bases. Germline V gives CDR1 MNHEY, CDR2 SMNVEV (reference sequence). V was clipped by 5 bases and J by 5 bases; unmatched bases: 3. This CDR3 has 14 residues. For the CDR3, the DNA is TGTGCCAGCAGTCGGGACAGGGGGCGTGAGACCCAGTACTTC. It translates to CASSRDRGRETQYF.

V is TRBV19 and J is TRBJ1-2, with D tentatively TRBD1 (6 bases). V shed 5 bases and J shed 8 bases, with 24 bases lying between them. The V gene's germline CDR1 is LNHDA and CDR2 SQIVND (reference sequence). The CDR3 has 16 residues. CDR3 sequence (DNA): TGTGCCAGTAGTTTTGATTCCGCTACGACCAGGGGAGGCTACACCTTC. It yields the protein CASSFDSATTRGGYTF.

The table lists this clone with a count of one. The CDR3 DNA is TGTGCCAGCAGCGGTACCAGTAGAGGGGATACGCAGTATTTT. As protein: CASSGTSRGDTQYF. This sequence joins TRBV9 and TRBJ2-3, with D tentatively TRBD2 (5 bases). The V end was cut by 3 bases, the J end by 6 bases, with 14 bases between. Germline values: CDR1 SGDLS, CDR2 YYNGEE. The CDR3 totals 14 residues.

This sequence joins TRBV7-6 and TRBJ1-2; TRBD1 matches 11 bases. The CDR3 extends over 17 amino acids. Germline CDR1 SGHVS, CDR2 FNYEAQ. Trimming at V came to 2 bases and at J to 4 bases, leaving 9 bases not matched to a gene. The CDR3 here is CASSLSPGQGGIYGYTF. For the CDR3, the DNA is TGTGCCAGCAGCTTATCACCGGGACAGGGGGGAATCTATGGCTACACCTTC.